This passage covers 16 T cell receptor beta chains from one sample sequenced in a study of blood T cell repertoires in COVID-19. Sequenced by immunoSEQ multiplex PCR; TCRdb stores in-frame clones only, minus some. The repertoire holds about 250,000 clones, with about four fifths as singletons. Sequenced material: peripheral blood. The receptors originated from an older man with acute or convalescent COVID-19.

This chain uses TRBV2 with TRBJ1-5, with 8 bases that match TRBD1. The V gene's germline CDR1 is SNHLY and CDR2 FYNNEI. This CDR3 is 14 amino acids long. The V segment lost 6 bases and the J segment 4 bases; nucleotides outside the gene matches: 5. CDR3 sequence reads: CASSLGQANQPQHF. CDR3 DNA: TGTGCCAGCAGCCTGGGACAGGCGAATCAGCCCCAGCATTTT.

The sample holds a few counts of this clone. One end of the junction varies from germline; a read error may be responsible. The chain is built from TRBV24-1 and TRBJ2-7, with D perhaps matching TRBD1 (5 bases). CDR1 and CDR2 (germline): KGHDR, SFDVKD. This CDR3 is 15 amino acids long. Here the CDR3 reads CATSDAGHQGYEQYF. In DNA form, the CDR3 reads TGTGCCACAAGTGATGCTGGACACCAAGGGTACGAGCAGTACTTC.

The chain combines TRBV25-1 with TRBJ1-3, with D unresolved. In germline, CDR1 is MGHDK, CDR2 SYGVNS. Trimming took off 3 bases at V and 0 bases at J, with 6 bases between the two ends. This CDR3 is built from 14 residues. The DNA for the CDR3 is TGTGCCAGCAGTGACCCCCGCTCTGGAAACACCATATATTTT. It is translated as CASSDPRSGNTIYF.

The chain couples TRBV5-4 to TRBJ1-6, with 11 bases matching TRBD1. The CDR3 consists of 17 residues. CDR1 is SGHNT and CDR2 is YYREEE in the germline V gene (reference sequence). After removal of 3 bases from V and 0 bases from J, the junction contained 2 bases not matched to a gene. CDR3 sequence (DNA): TGTGCCAGCAGCTCGGGGACAGGGGGCTCCTATAATTCACCCCTCCACTTT. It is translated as CASSSGTGGSYNSPLHF.

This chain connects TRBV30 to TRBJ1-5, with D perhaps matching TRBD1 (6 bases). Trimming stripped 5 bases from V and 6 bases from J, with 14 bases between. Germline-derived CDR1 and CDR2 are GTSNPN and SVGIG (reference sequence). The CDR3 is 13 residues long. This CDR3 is CAWDRGAGQPQHF. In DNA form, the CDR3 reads TGTGCCTGGGACCGGGGGGCTGGTCAGCCCCAGCATTTT.

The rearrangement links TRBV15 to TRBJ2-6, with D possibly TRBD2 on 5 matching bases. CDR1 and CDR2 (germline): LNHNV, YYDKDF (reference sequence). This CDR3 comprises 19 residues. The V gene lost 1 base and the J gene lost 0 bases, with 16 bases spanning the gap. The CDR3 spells CATSRAYRKRNSGANVLTF. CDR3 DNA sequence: TGTGCCACCAGCAGAGCCTATCGTAAGCGGAACTCTGGGGCCAACGTCCTGACTTTC.

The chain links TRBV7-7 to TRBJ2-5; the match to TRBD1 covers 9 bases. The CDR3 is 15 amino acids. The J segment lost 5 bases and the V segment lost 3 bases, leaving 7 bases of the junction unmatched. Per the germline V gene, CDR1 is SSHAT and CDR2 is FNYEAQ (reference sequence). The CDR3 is CASSLGQGPAETQYF. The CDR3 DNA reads TGTGCCAGCAGCTTGGGACAGGGCCCCGCCGAGACCCAGTACTTC.

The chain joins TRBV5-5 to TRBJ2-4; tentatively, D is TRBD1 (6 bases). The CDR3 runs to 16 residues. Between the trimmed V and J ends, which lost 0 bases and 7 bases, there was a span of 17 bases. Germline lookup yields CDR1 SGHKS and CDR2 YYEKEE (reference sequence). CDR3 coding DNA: TGTGCCAGCAGCTTGGGTGGGGGCCAAATCCTCAACATTCAGTACTTC. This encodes CASSLGGGQILNIQYF.

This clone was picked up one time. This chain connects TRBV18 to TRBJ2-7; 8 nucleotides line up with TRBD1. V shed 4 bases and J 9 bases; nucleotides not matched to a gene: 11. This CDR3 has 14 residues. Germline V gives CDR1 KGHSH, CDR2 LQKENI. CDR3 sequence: CASSLSTGAKGQYF. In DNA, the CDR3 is TGTGCCAGCTCACTGTCGACAGGGGCCAAGGGGCAGTACTTC. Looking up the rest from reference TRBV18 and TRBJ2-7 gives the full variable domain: NAGVMQNPRHLVRRRGQEARLRCSPMKGHSHVYWYRQLPEEGLKFMVYLQKENIIDESGMPKERFSAEFPKEGPSILRIQQVVRGDSAAYFCASSLSTGAKGQYFGPGTRLTVT.

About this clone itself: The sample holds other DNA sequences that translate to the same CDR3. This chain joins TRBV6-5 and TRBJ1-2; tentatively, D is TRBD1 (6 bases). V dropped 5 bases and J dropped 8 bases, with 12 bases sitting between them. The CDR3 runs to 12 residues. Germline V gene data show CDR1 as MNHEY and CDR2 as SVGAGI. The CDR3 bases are TGTGCCAGCAGTCCCACAGGGACCGGCTACACCTTC. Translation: CASSPTGTGYTF.

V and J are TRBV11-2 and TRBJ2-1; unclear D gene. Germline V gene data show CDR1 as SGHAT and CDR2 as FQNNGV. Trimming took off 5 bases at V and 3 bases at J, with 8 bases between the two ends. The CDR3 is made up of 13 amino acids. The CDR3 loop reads CASSPNSYNEQFF. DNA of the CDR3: TGTGCCAGCAGCCCTAACAGCTACAATGAGCAGTTCTTC.

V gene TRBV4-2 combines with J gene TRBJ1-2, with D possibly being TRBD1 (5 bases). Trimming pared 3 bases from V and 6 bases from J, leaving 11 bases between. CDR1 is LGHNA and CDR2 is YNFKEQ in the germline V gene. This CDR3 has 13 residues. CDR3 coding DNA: TGTGCCAGCAGCCAGGGGACGGGAGATGGCTACACCTTC. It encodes CASSQGTGDGYTF.

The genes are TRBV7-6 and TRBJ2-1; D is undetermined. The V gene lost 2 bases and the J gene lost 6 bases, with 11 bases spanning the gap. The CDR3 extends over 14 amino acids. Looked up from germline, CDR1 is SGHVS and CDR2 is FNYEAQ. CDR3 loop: CASSLLSAGNEQFF. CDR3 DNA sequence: TGTGCCAGCAGCTTATTGAGTGCCGGCAATGAGCAGTTCTTC.

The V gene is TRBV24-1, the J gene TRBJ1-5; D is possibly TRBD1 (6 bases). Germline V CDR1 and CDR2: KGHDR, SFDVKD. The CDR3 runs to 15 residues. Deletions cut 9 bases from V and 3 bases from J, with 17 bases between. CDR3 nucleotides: TGTGCCACCGAATATACGGGACAAGTCAATCAGCCCCAGCATTTT. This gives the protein CATEYTGQVNQPQHF.

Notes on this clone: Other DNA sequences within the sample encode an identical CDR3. CDR3 protein: CASSLQGAKNIQYF. CDR3 DNA sequence: TGTGCCAGCAGCCTACAGGGGGCTAAAAACATTCAGTACTTC. The chain links TRBV3-1 (or the pseudogene TRBV3-2) to TRBJ2-4; 9 bases are a match to TRBD1. Germline V lookup: CDR1 LGHDT, CDR2 YNNKEL (reference sequence). Germline trimming cut 4 bases from V and 4 bases from J; bases unmatched to any gene: 2. The CDR3 totals 14 residues.

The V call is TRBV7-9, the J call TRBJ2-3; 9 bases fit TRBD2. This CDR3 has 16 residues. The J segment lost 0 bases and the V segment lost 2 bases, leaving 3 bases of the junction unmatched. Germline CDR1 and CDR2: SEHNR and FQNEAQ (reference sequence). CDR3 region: CASSLIAGDSTDTQYF. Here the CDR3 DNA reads TGTGCCAGCAGCTTAATAGCGGGGGATAGCACAGATACGCAGTATTTT.